This TCR beta chain was recovered during a study of vaccination and CD4 T cells after COVID-19. Treatment specified: roughly 11-day PBMC culture with coronavirus spike peptide pools or control peptides (ViraFEST assay). Researchers used the Oncomine TCR Beta short-read assay to sequence DNA from cultured CD4+ T cells. Each CDR3 protein gets one entry after TCRdb re-called the PCR reads with MiXCR. Among around 9,700 distinct CDR3 sequences listed, around 23% were seen once. As regards this clonotype: Antigen specificity is unknown.

V lost 0 bases to trimming and J lost 1 base; unmatched junction nucleotides: 5. Germline CDR1 and CDR2: LNHDA and SQIVND (reference sequence). This CDR3 spans 16 amino acids. The source is a human donor who had recovered from COVID-19. V gene TRBV19 combines with J gene TRBJ2-7; 8 nucleotides agree with TRBD2. The sequenced sample was CD4+ T cells from blood, cultured in vitro, obtained after SARS-CoV-2 vaccination. In DNA form, the CDR3 reads TGTGCCAGTAGTATAGATCCCGGGAGGGCTTCCTACGAGCAGTACTTC. Amino acid sequence: CASSIDPGRASYEQYF.